The source of this TCR beta chain is a study of blood T cell repertoires in COVID-19. Sequencing used immunoSEQ multiplex PCR; TCRdb keeps in-frame clones, though not all of them. Of 200,000 to 250,000 clones listed, approximately 80% are singletons. Trimming cost V 0 bases and J 8 bases, with 14 bases left between them. The CDR3 runs to 16 residues. Germline lookup yields CDR1 SGHTA and CDR2 FQGNSA. Sequences were obtained from peripheral blood. V is TRBV7-2 and J is TRBJ1-6; no clear D. This clonotype was obtained from a woman of 80 years or more with acute or convalescent COVID-19. The CDR3 here is CASSLAGSGVYSPLHF. In nucleotides, the CDR3 is TGTGCCAGCAGCTTAGCGGGCTCCGGCGTTTATTCACCCCTCCACTTT.